This paragraph covers one T cell receptor (beta chain) sequence. Repertoires were generated with immunoSEQ multiplex PCR, while TCRdb's copy carries only in-frame clones and drops some. This table holds 40,000 to 55,000 clones, over 85% found once. The V gene end was trimmed by 1 base and the J gene end by 4 bases; junction bases not matched to a gene: 2. The germline V gene encodes CDR1 LGHNA and CDR2 YNFKEQ. CDR3 length: 15 residues. The sample originates from a study of blood T cell repertoires in COVID-19. Overall study: Italy, Spain and the United States were the sources of the convalescent and acute COVID-19 samples. T cells, B-cell-depleted T cells, or PBMCs provided the cDNA or gDNA that served as material.

This sequence originates from a woman older than 75 with acute or convalescent COVID-19. The V and J genes are TRBV4-2 and TRBJ2-1, with 9 bases identical to TRBD2. The sample comprised peripheral blood. The CDR3 sequence is CASSQGRGGYNEQFF. The DNA for the CDR3 is TGTGCCAGCAGCCAAGGGCGGGGGGGGTACAATGAGCAGTTCTTC.